This T cell receptor (beta chain) was recorded in a study of monozygotic twins with inflammatory bowel disease. TCRdb re-called the 5' RACE reads and shows each CDR3 protein once, DNA omitted. The sample holds 200,000 to 250,000 distinct CDR3 sequences. The CDR3 extends over 14 amino acids. Germline V lookup: CDR1 MGHRA, CDR2 YSYEKL. The chain employs TRBV4-1 and TRBJ1-1; absent DNA, TCRdb's TRBD1 call cannot be checked. This clonotype was obtained from a human donor with ulcerative colitis or Crohn's disease, or a healthy co-twin of an affected twin (not recorded which). The sequenced sample was blood. The CDR3 here is CASSQDWTANEAFF.